These T cell receptor beta chains were read from a single sample in a study of T-cell memory formation after mild COVID-19. TCRdb re-derived calls from the 5' RACE reads in MiXCR, one entry per CDR3 protein. The data show a few hundred thousand distinct CDR3 sequences, with about 20% seen just once and roughly 21% held by the top ten. Sequenced: PBMCs or a T cell subset sorted from them (not recorded which). These receptors all stem from a man younger than 35 who had mild COVID-19 (a few samples of this study predate the infection). Cell type and time point are not known. The CDR3 runs from the conserved cysteine through the conserved F or W.

CDR3aa: CASSDMNYGYTF; v_gene: TRBV6-4; len: 12; j_gene: TRBJ1-2
CDR3aa: CASRYRGTNTEAFF; v_gene: TRBV6-2/TRBV6-3; len: 14; j_gene: TRBJ1-1
CDR3aa: CATSRDQGTDTQYF; v_gene: TRBV15; len: 14; j_gene: TRBJ2-3
CDR3aa: CASSLTSGAYNEQFF; v_gene: TRBV11-3; len: 15; j_gene: TRBJ2-1
CDR3aa: CASSPLRYQETQYF; v_gene: TRBV7-8; len: 14; j_gene: TRBJ2-5
CDR3aa: CSVHSRTGKETQYF; v_gene: TRBV29-1; len: 14; j_gene: TRBJ2-5
CDR3aa: CASTYPGVGNTIYF; v_gene: TRBV12-3/TRBV12-4; len: 14; j_gene: TRBJ1-3
CDR3aa: CASSPGQTQETQYF; v_gene: TRBV4-2; len: 14; j_gene: TRBJ2-5
CDR3aa: CASSLGGSGVPPDTQYF; v_gene: TRBV7-2; len: 17; j_gene: TRBJ2-3
CDR3aa: CASSRTLANTGELFF; v_gene: TRBV28; len: 15; j_gene: TRBJ2-2
CDR3aa: CASSLVVVFDEQFF; v_gene: TRBV7-2; len: 14; j_gene: TRBJ2-1